Sequencing of this T cell receptor (beta chain) was carried out in a study of shared clonotypes between healthy human individuals. General study points: Rarefaction gave evidence that sorted-subset sequencing remained incomplete despite large depth. Across a handful of donors, naive CD4 shared roughly 5%, naive CD8 under 4%, memory CD4 2% to 2.5%, memory CD8 0.4%.

Assay used: immunoSEQ multiplex PCR; TCRdb lists only in-frame clones, some missing. The profile shows some 2 million clones, just under 95% of them singletons. As defined, naive CD8 cells were CD45RO-negative and positively selected for CCR7, with terminally differentiated effector memory CD45RA+ cells excluded. Donors had no recently reported acute infections or vaccinations and were HIV-negative. As concerns this clone: The antigen remains unidentified.

CDR3 length: 14 amino acids. V lost 4 bases to trimming and J lost 2 bases, with 12 bases between them. CDR1 is LGHNA and CDR2 is YSLEER in the germline V gene. This chain uses TRBV4-3 with TRBJ2-7; a possible D gene is TRBD1 (6 bases). The sample comprised naive CD8+ T cells sorted from blood. The sequence came from a man aged 18 to 30 in good health. CDR3 amino acids: CASSRLTGPYEQYF. As DNA, the CDR3 is TGCGCCAGCAGCCGGTTAACAGGGCCCTACGAGCAGTACTTC.